Following are 16 T cell receptor beta chains from one sample sequenced in a study of T cells after yellow fever vaccination. TCRdb passed the 5' RACE reads through MiXCR, listing each CDR3 protein once. Altogether some 350,000 distinct CDR3 sequences are present, roughly 4% being singletons, with the ten largest covering 20% to 25%. Sequenced here: PBMCs, sampled 5 days after the yellow fever booster vaccination. Source of these receptors: a young man who received the YFV17D yellow fever vaccine.

This sequence joins TRBV6-1 and TRBJ1-2, with D perhaps TRBD1 (6 bases). V lost 7 bases and J 3 bases, leaving 12 bases between the germline ends. Germline CDR1 and CDR2: MNHNS and SASEGT. CDR3 length equals 13 residues. The CDR3 DNA reads as TGTGCCAGCAATCGACAGGTTTACTATGGCTACACCTTC. Protein: CASNRQVYYGYTF.

This clonotype was seen more than once but under ten times. The CDR3: CASSLGGRGQPQHF. CDR3 DNA sequence: TGTGCCAGCAGCTTGGGGGGCCGGGGCCAGCCCCAGCATTTT. V and J are TRBV5-6 and TRBJ1-5; TRBD1 is a possible D gene (5 bases). The V gene's germline CDR1 is SGHDT and CDR2 YYEEEE. The CDR3 has 14 amino acids. The ends were cut back, 0 bases at V and 7 bases at J, with 11 bases in the middle.

This chain connects TRBV19 to TRBJ1-6; 9 nucleotides line up with TRBD1. The CDR3 consists of 14 residues. The ends lost 5 bases at V and 11 bases at J; junction bases unmatched: 7. Germline CDR1 is LNHDA and CDR2 is SQIVND (reference sequence). As DNA, the CDR3 is TGTGCCAGTAGTTTTGGGACAGGGACCCCACCCCTCCACTTT. It encodes CASSFGTGTPPLHF.

V gene TRBV10-2 combines with J gene TRBJ2-7; TRBD1 is a possible D gene (6 bases). V was shortened by 3 bases and J by 3 bases, with 12 bases between the two germline ends. This CDR3 contains 14 residues. Germline V CDR1 and CDR2: WSHSY, SAAADI. The DNA for the CDR3 is TGCGCCAGCAGTGAACCGGACAGTTTCTACGAGCAGTACGTC. Translated, it gives CASSEPDSFYEQYV.

This clonotype came up many times. The rearrangement uses TRBV5-8 and TRBJ2-7; D possibly corresponds to TRBD1 (6 bases). This CDR3 is built from 12 residues. In germline, CDR1 is SGHTS, CDR2 YDEGEE. The V gene lost 4 bases and the J gene lost 7 bases, with 12 bases spanning the gap. Here the CDR3 DNA reads TGTGCCAGCAGCCCCACAGGGAGTGAGCAGTACTTC. This encodes CASSPTGSEQYF.

This clonotype came up a few times. The J gene is TRBJ2-5, the V gene TRBV27; D is possibly TRBD1 (6 bases). The CDR3 spans 14 residues. V was pared by 5 bases and J by 3 bases, with 13 bases between. Germline values: CDR1 MNHEY, CDR2 SMNVEV (reference sequence). The CDR3 DNA reads as TGTGCCAGCAGTGAGTTCCAGGGGAAAGAGACCCAGTACTTC. This gives the protein CASSEFQGKETQYF.

This clonotype was detected only a few times. The rearrangement uses TRBV5-6 and TRBJ2-3; 8 positions match TRBD1. Germline trimming cut 4 bases from V and 0 bases from J; bases unmatched to any gene: 4. Germline CDR1 is SGHDT and CDR2 is YYEEEE. This CDR3 is 15 amino acids long. The CDR3 loop reads CASSNRDRSTDTQYF. The CDR3 DNA follows: TGTGCCAGCAGCAACCGGGACAGGAGCACAGATACGCAGTATTTT.

The chain is built from TRBV25-1 and TRBJ1-2; D is unclear. Per germline, CDR1 MGHDK and CDR2 SYGVNS. This CDR3 is 14 amino acids long. V lost 3 bases, J lost 0 bases, and 8 bases lay in between. The CDR3 nucleotides read TGTGCCAGCAGTGAGGCCAGAGCTAACTATGGCTACACCTTC. Residues: CASSEARANYGYTF.

This clonotype was detected ten times or more. The rearrangement links TRBV6-1 to TRBJ1-2; tentatively, D is TRBD1 (5 bases). The CDR3 is 14 amino acids. The ends were cut back, 1 base at V and 4 bases at J, with 10 bases in the middle. The V gene's germline CDR1 is MNHNS and CDR2 SASEGT. CDR3 DNA sequence: TGTGCCAGCAGTGAAGGGTCCAGGGTCTATGGCTACACCTTC. Translating it yields CASSEGSRVYGYTF.

This clonotype was seen at least ten times. The chain uses TRBV5-1 and TRBJ2-7, with 9 bases matching TRBD2. CDR3 length: 16 amino acids. V shed 0 bases, J shed 3 bases, and the junction held 7 bases outside the gene matches. Germline assignment: CDR1 SGHRS and CDR2 YFSETQ. CDR3 sequence reads: CASSLAAASGDYEQYF. In nucleotides, the CDR3 is TGCGCCAGCAGCTTGGCCGCGGCTAGCGGGGACTACGAGCAGTACTTC.

In this sample, this clonotype turned up many times. J is TRBJ1-4 and V is TRBV11-2, with no clear D. The V gene lost 3 bases and the J gene lost 6 bases, with 11 bases spanning the gap. The CDR3 totals 14 residues. Germline V gene sequence: CDR1 SGHAT, CDR2 FQNNGV. Here the CDR3 DNA reads TGTGCCAGCAGCTTGGAGGGCGCGGATGAAAAACTGTTTTTT. The encoded protein is CASSLEGADEKLFF.

This clonotype was seen only a few times. The chain recombines TRBV27 with TRBJ1-2, with D uncertain. The CDR3 has 15 amino acids. V lost 1 base and J 8 bases, leaving 17 bases between the germline ends. Germline loops: CDR1 MNHEY, CDR2 SMNVEV (reference sequence). The CDR3: CASSLLSGSRQGYTF. The CDR3 DNA sequence: TGTGCCAGCAGTTTATTATCGGGAAGCCGCCAGGGCTACACCTTC.

The genes are TRBV20-1 and TRBJ2-2; the D is unclear. The CDR3 extends over 16 amino acids. Germline CDR1 and CDR2: DFQATT and SNEGSKA (reference sequence). Trimming took off 0 bases at V and 1 base at J, with 12 bases between the two ends. The CDR3 spells CSARDVDGWNTGELFF. The CDR3 nucleotides read TGCAGTGCTAGAGACGTTGACGGTTGGAACACCGGGGAGCTGTTTTTT.

There are many counts of this clonotype. The V call is TRBV6-2 or TRBV6-3, the J call TRBJ2-5, with D unresolved. Germline loops: CDR1 MNHEY, CDR2 SVGEGT. This CDR3 comprises 13 residues. V lost 4 bases and J 1 base, leaving 7 bases between the germline ends. The CDR3 DNA is TGTGCCAGCAGTTGGAATCGCCAAGAGACCCAGTACTTC. Its protein is CASSWNRQETQYF.

This clonotype was seen ten or more times. The chain is built from TRBV5-1 and TRBJ2-1, with D tentatively TRBD2 (6 bases). In germline, CDR1 is SGHRS, CDR2 YFSETQ. Trimming removed 1 base at V and 15 bases at J, with 17 bases between. The CDR3 loop spans 13 amino acids. The chain's CDR3 is CASSLSADGGRFF. CDR3 sequence (DNA): TGCGCCAGCAGCTTGTCCGCGGACGGGGGTCGGTTCTTC.

This clonotype came up many times. The chain links TRBV5-1 to TRBJ1-3; D is possibly TRBD1 (5 bases). The germline V gene has CDR1 SGHRS and CDR2 YFSETQ. Trimming took 1 base from V and 0 from J, leaving 8 bases between them. The CDR3 loop spans 15 amino acids. CDR3 sequence: CASSLTGVSGNTIYF. The CDR3 bases are TGCGCCAGCAGCTTGACAGGCGTCTCTGGAAACACCATATATTTT.